A selection of T cell receptor beta chains follows, all from one sample in a study of T cell responses to AZD1222 COVID-19 vaccine. Assay used: immunoSEQ multiplex PCR; TCRdb lists only in-frame clones, some missing. The profile shows more than 100,000 clones, about 90% of them singletons. Specimen: peripheral blood, collected on day 0 of AZD1222 vaccination. Receptors originate from an adult in good health. The conserved cysteine and the conserved F or W are not part of the CDR3 here. Where a row states a size, it is once, few, many or the class of an expanded clone; other rows omit it.

j_call: TRBJ1-5
v_call: TRBV20-1
clone_size: -
cdr3_aa: SASNGGPNQPQH

j_call: TRBJ1-3
v_call: TRBV5-1
clone_size: once
cdr3_aa: ASSLTITGSGNTIY

j_call: TRBJ1-2
v_call: TRBV5-1
clone_size: -
cdr3_aa: ASSLDGNYGYT

j_call: TRBJ2-3
v_call: TRBV18
clone_size: -
cdr3_aa: ASSPTGTQY

j_call: TRBJ2-7
v_call: TRBV30
clone_size: few
cdr3_aa: AWSVQSEQY

j_call: TRBJ2-1
v_call: TRBV19
clone_size: once
cdr3_aa: ASSIRTGRYNEQF

j_call: TRBJ1-1
v_call: TRBV29-1
clone_size: -
cdr3_aa: SVGLDGMNTEAF

j_call: TRBJ1-2
v_call: TRBV19
clone_size: -
cdr3_aa: ASRADHRDGYT

j_call: TRBJ2-1
v_call: TRBV5-6
clone_size: -
cdr3_aa: ASSWGTGVNEQF

j_call: TRBJ2-3
v_call: TRBV6-5
clone_size: once
cdr3_aa: ASSSTGTRNTDTQY

j_call: TRBJ2-1
v_call: TRBV4-1
clone_size: -
cdr3_aa: ASSLLLAGGSYNEQF

j_call: TRBJ1-5
v_call: TRBV18
clone_size: once
cdr3_aa: ASSISTGGDQPQH

j_call: TRBJ2-1
v_call: TRBV6-4
clone_size: -
cdr3_aa: ATLGNSGNNEQF

j_call: TRBJ2-3
v_call: TRBV24-1
clone_size: -
cdr3_aa: ATSDSGHYTQY

j_call: TRBJ2-1
v_call: TRBV28
clone_size: -
cdr3_aa: ASSPPTTHLSYNEQF

j_call: TRBJ1-5
v_call: TRBV9
clone_size: -
cdr3_aa: ASSVGSSWGNQPQH

j_call: TRBJ1-2
v_call: TRBV28
clone_size: -
cdr3_aa: ASSSGTRGKLPMSYT

j_call: TRBJ2-1
v_call: TRBV14
clone_size: -
cdr3_aa: ASRDRGSYNEQF

j_call: TRBJ1-5
v_call: TRBV2
clone_size: -
cdr3_aa: ASRQGQGDQPQH

j_call: TRBJ2-1
v_call: TRBV5-6
clone_size: -
cdr3_aa: ASSIRLVGNNEQF

j_call: TRBJ1-1
v_call: TRBV3-1/TRBV3-2
clone_size: once
cdr3_aa: ASNQQGLNTEAF

j_call: TRBJ1-5
v_call: TRBV7-9
clone_size: -
cdr3_aa: ASSLEPQGKRRNQPQH

j_call: TRBJ1-6
v_call: TRBV6-5
clone_size: -
cdr3_aa: ASRPPTGNNSPLH

j_call: TRBJ1-4
v_call: TRBV27
clone_size: -
cdr3_aa: ASSFPAGATNEKLF

j_call: TRBJ1-1
v_call: TRBV30
clone_size: once
cdr3_aa: AWRPTGGTEAF

j_call: TRBJ1-1
v_call: TRBV30
clone_size: -
cdr3_aa: AWSVPGMAF

j_call: TRBJ2-5
v_call: TRBV5-1
clone_size: -
cdr3_aa: ASSFVGETQY

j_call: TRBJ2-1
v_call: TRBV5-6
clone_size: -
cdr3_aa: ASSSGWGEQF

j_call: TRBJ2-1
v_call: TRBV19
clone_size: once
cdr3_aa: ASGTVYNEQF

j_call: TRBJ2-1
v_call: TRBV18
clone_size: -
cdr3_aa: ASSPSSGSFNEQF

j_call: TRBJ2-1
v_call: TRBV19
clone_size: -
cdr3_aa: ASRLGGKTYNEQF

j_call: TRBJ2-7
v_call: TRBV27
clone_size: -
cdr3_aa: ASSSGQSSSYEQY

j_call: TRBJ2-1
v_call: TRBV7-7
clone_size: -
cdr3_aa: ASSRGQGPYNEQF

j_call: TRBJ2-5
v_call: TRBV6-6
clone_size: -
cdr3_aa: ASSQQGTGY

j_call: TRBJ2-1
v_call: TRBV30
clone_size: -
cdr3_aa: AWSAYRGGINEQF

j_call: TRBJ2-6
v_call: TRBV3-1/TRBV3-2
clone_size: -
cdr3_aa: ASSPTGSGANVLT

j_call: TRBJ2-1
v_call: TRBV18
clone_size: -
cdr3_aa: ASSPQGGGDNEQF

j_call: TRBJ1-1
v_call: TRBV27
clone_size: -
cdr3_aa: ASSSHGPSNTEAF

j_call: TRBJ1-3
v_call: TRBV30
clone_size: -
cdr3_aa: AWSVGLSGNTIY

j_call: TRBJ2-7
v_call: TRBV28
clone_size: -
cdr3_aa: ASYLAGRSYEQY

j_call: TRBJ2-7
v_call: TRBV11-3
clone_size: -
cdr3_aa: ASSSRGSSYEQY

j_call: TRBJ1-1
v_call: TRBV7-3
clone_size: once
cdr3_aa: ASSSQQGVTEAF

j_call: TRBJ1-5
v_call: TRBV12-3/TRBV12-4
clone_size: -
cdr3_aa: ASSLLGQPQH

j_call: TRBJ1-3
v_call: TRBV28
clone_size: -
cdr3_aa: ASSLFLRGRMSGNTIY

j_call: TRBJ1-2
v_call: TRBV5-1
clone_size: few
cdr3_aa: ASSQGQGLIANYGYT